The 11 T cell receptor beta chains presented below share a single source sample, sequenced in a study of blood T cell repertoires in COVID-19. This table comes from immunoSEQ multiplex PCR, and its TCRdb copy is limited to in-frame clones, with some not included. The table lists roughly 150,000 clones, over 75% of them singletons. Sequencing was carried out using peripheral blood. The receptor source for this set is a man aged 60 to 75 with active or convalescent COVID-19.

Of note for this clone: Other nucleotide sequences in the sample specify the same CDR3. The V and J genes are TRBV12-3 or TRBV12-4 and TRBJ2-7; the D is unclear. The CDR3 sequence is 13 residues long. The V end lost 1 base, the J end lost 2 bases, and 6 bases lay between the germline ends. CDR3 coding DNA: TGTGCCAGCAGTTTAGGCGCAACCTACGAGCAGTACTTC. This sequence encodes CASSLGATYEQYF.

The chain couples TRBV20-1 to TRBJ2-4; possible D gene TRBD1, 5 bases. Trimming removed 6 bases from V and 6 bases from J, with 9 bases in between. CDR1 and CDR2 (germline): DFQATT, SNEGSKA (reference sequence). The length of the CDR3 is 11 residues. The chain's CDR3 is CSAGDRNIQYF. The CDR3 region has the DNA TGCAGTGCGGGTGACAGAAACATTCAGTACTTC.

The chain links TRBV5-1 to TRBJ2-2, with a tentative D call TRBD1 (6 bases). The CDR3 spans 15 residues. The V end lost 0 bases, the J end lost 7 bases, and 13 bases lay between the germline ends. Per germline, CDR1 SGHRS and CDR2 YFSETQ. DNA of the CDR3: TGCGCCAGCAGCTTGGAAGGGACACGGAACGGGGAGCTGTTTTTT. Its translation: CASSLEGTRNGELFF.

V usage is TRBV2 and J usage is TRBJ1-5; tentative D call: TRBD1 (5 bases). Per the germline V gene, CDR1 is SNHLY and CDR2 is FYNNEI. V was cut by 6 bases and J by 4 bases, with 10 bases left in between. CDR3 size: 13 residues. CDR3 amino acids: CASSPDSNQPQHF. In DNA form, the CDR3 reads TGTGCCAGCAGCCCAGACAGTAATCAGCCCCAGCATTTT.

This sequence joins TRBV5-1 and TRBJ2-1, with D maybe TRBD2 (5 bases). The CDR3 extends over 12 amino acids. V was pared by 0 bases and J by 7 bases, with 5 bases between. Per the germline V gene, CDR1 is SGHRS and CDR2 is YFSETQ. CDR3 residues: CASSLAGNEQFF. CDR3 bases: TGCGCCAGCAGCTTGGCGGGGAATGAGCAGTTCTTC.

The J gene is TRBJ1-1, the V gene TRBV24-1; D is perhaps TRBD1 (5 bases). CDR3 length: 13 amino acids. Germline-derived CDR1 and CDR2 are KGHDR and SFDVKD. Between the trimmed V and J ends, which lost 2 bases and 6 bases, there was a span of 9 bases. CDR3 DNA: TGTGCCACCAGTGATTCAGACAGACCTGAAGCTTTCTTT. Amino acid sequence: CATSDSDRPEAFF.

The CDR3 sequence is CASSYSGTGLINEQFF. The CDR3 DNA follows: TGTGCCAGCAGTTACTCGGGGACAGGGTTGATCAATGAGCAGTTCTTC. The chain links TRBV6-5 to TRBJ2-1; TRBD1 aligns across 9 bases. After removal of 0 bases from V and 6 bases from J, the junction contained 6 bases not matched to a gene. Looked up from germline, CDR1 is MNHEY and CDR2 is SVGAGI. CDR3 size: 16 residues.

The chain carries TRBV3-1 (or the pseudogene TRBV3-2) and TRBJ1-5, with 11 bases fitting TRBD1. This CDR3 is built from 15 residues. J lost 5 bases, V lost 4 bases, and 4 bases had no gene match. CDR1 is LGHDT, CDR2 YNNKEL, per germline (reference sequence). CDR3 in amino acids: CASSPRTGGHQPQHF. The CDR3 DNA reads as TGTGCCAGCAGCCCTCGGACAGGGGGCCATCAGCCCCAGCATTTT.

The rearrangement links TRBV7-7 to TRBJ2-1, with D perhaps matching TRBD2 (6 bases). In germline, CDR1 is SSHAT, CDR2 FNYEAQ (reference sequence). Between the trimmed V and J ends, which lost 5 bases and 12 bases, there was a span of 20 bases. This CDR3 contains 14 residues. The CDR3 region has the DNA TGTGCCAGCAGCGCGGGACTCCACGGGGACGGGCAGTTCTTC. Protein sequence: CASSAGLHGDGQFF.

V and J are TRBV29-1 and TRBJ2-1; possible D gene TRBD1, 5 bases. V was pared by 2 bases and J by 6 bases, with 11 bases between. Germline CDR1 SQVTM, CDR2 ANQGSEA. CDR3 size: 13 residues. The CDR3 nucleotides are TGCAGCGTTGAATTGGGGCCGGTCAATGAGCAGTTCTTC. This gives the protein CSVELGPVNEQFF.

In this sample, this clone turned up once. It is unclear where the CDR3 begins or ends on the DNA, so no DNA is shown, and the CDR3 is as TCRdb lists it. The chain employs TRBV21-1 and TRBJ1-2; the listed D gene, TRBD1, was not tested against the DNA. TRBV21-1 is termed a pseudogene. The CDR3 spans 16 amino acids, including both terminal residues. The CDR3 is CASSKVAGGANYGYTF.